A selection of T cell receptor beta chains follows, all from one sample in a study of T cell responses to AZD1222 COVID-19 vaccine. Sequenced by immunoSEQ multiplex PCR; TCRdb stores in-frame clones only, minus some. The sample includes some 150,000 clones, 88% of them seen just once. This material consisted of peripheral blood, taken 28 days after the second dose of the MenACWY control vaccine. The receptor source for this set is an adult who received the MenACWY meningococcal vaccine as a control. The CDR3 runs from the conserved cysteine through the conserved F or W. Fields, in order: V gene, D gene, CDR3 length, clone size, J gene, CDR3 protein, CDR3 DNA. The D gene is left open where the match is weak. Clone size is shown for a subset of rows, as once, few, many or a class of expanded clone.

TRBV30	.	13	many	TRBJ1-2	CAWAAYGFSGYTF	TGTGCCTGGGCCGCCTATGGGTTTTCTGGCTACACCTTC
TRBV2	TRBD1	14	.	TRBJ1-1	CASSEQGADTEAFF	TGTGCCAGCAGTGAACAGGGGGCTGACACTGAAGCTTTCTTT
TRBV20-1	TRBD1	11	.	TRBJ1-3	CSARDGQAIYF	TGCAGTGCTAGAGATGGACAGGCAATATATTTT
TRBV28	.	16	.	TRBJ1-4	CADSAGCGSYGEKLFF	TGTGCCGACTCGGCAGGGTGCGGCTCTTACGGTGAAAAACTGTTTTTT
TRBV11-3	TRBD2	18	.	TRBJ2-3	CASSLEGTRSLPPDTQYF	TGTGCCAGCAGCTTAGAAGGGACTAGGAGTCTCCCCCCAGATACGCAGTATTTT
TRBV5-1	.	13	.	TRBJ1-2	CASRRESGYGYTF	TGCGCCAGCAGGAGAGAAAGCGGCTATGGCTACACCTTC
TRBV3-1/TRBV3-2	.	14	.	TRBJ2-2	CASTLLGNTGELFF	TGTGCCAGCACCTTACTCGGTAACACCGGGGAGCTGTTTTTT
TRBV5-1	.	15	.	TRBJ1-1	CASSPATEPNTEAFF	TGCGCCAGCAGCCCGGCCACAGAACCGAACACTGAAGCTTTCTTT
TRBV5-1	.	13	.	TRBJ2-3	CASSPVSTDTQYF	TGCGCCAGCAGCCCGGTTAGCACAGATACGCAGTATTTT
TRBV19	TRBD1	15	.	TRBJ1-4	CASSRRGQGNEKLFF	TGTGCCAGTAGTCGCCGGGGACAGGGCAATGAAAAACTGTTTTTT
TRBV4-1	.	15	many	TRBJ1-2	CASSLGGSSFDGYTF	TGCGCCAGCAGCCTGGGGGGATCCTCCTTTGATGGCTACACCTTC
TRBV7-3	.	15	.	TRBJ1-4	CASSLSPATNEKLFF	TGTGCCAGCAGCTTGTCACCTGCAACTAATGAAAAACTGTTTTTT
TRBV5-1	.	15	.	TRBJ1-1	CASSLGGTVNTEAFF	TGCGCCAGCAGCTTGGGGGGGACGGTGAACACTGAAGCTTTCTTT
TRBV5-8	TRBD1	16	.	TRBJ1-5	CASSPPRQGAYQPQHF	TGTGCCAGCAGCCCCCCGAGACAGGGGGCGTATCAGCCCCAGCATTTT
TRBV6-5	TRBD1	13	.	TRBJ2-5	CASGGQPQETQYF	TGTGCCAGCGGGGGACAGCCTCAAGAGACCCAGTACTTC
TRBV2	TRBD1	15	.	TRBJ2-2	CASRGQGRNTGELFF	TGTGCCAGCAGAGGACAGGGGCGAAACACCGGGGAGCTGTTTTTT
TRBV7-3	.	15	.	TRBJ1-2	CASSVTGTPRGGYTF	TGTGCCAGCAGCGTAACCGGGACGCCTAGGGGTGGCTACACCTTC
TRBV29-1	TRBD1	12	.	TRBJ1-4	CSVEQGDEKLFF	TGCAGCGTAGAACAGGGGGATGAAAAACTGTTTTTT
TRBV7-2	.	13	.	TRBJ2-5	CASSLVGRQTQYF	TGTGCCAGCAGCTTAGTGGGACGTCAGACCCAGTACTTC
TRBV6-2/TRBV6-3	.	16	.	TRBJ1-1	CASSYWRGTVNTEAFF	TGTGCCAGCAGTTACTGGAGGGGGACGGTTAACACTGAAGCTTTCTTT
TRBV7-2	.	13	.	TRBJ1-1	CASSLEAETEAFF	TGTGCCAGCAGCTTAGAGGCAGAGACTGAAGCTTTCTTT
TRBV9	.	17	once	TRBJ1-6	CASSPLSGRNGGSPLHF	TGTGCCAGCAGCCCGTTGAGTGGACGTAACGGCGGTTCACCCCTCCACTTT
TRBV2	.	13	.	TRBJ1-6	CASKRSPNSPLHF	TGTGCCAGCAAGAGGTCGCCGAATTCACCCCTCCACTTT
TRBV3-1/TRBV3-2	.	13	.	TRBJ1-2	CASSQPGAYGYTF	TGTGCCAGCAGCCAACCAGGGGCCTATGGCTACACCTTC
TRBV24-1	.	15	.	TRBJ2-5	CATSDSGQNPKTQYF	TGTGCCACCAGTGATTCCGGGCAAAACCCGAAGACCCAGTACTTC
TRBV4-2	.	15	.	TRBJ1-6	CASSQAGGIDSPLHF	TGTGCCAGCAGCCAAGCAGGCGGCATCGATTCACCCCTCCACTTT
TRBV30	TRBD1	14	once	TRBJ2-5	CAWSPTTGGETQYF	TGTGCCTGGAGTCCCACTACAGGGGGAGAGACCCAGTACTTC
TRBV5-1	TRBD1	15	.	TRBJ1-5	CASSSGQGGNQPQHF	TGCGCCAGCAGCTCCGGACAGGGAGGCAATCAGCCCCAGCATTTT
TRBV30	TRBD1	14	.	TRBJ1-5	CAWSPMTGLQPQHF	TGTGCCTGGAGTCCCATGACAGGGCTTCAGCCCCAGCATTTT
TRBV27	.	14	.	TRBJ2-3	CASRRTVGTDTQYF	TGTGCCAGCAGGCGGACAGTAGGGACAGATACGCAGTATTTT
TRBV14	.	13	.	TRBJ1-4	CASSPGYNEKLFF	TGTGCCAGCAGCCCAGGGTATAATGAAAAACTGTTTTTT
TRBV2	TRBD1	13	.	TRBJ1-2	CASMGTGAYGYTF	TGTGCCAGCATGGGGACAGGGGCATATGGCTACACCTTC
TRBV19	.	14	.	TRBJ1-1	CASSGVQGTTEAFF	TGTGCCAGTAGTGGGGTGCAGGGGACTACTGAAGCTTTCTTT
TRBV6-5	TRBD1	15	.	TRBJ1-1	CASTNGQGENTEAFF	TGTGCCAGCACAAACGGACAGGGGGAGAACACTGAAGCTTTCTTT
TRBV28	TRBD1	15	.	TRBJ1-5	CASSLWGQGTQPQHF	TGTGCCAGCAGTTTATGGGGACAGGGTACGCAGCCCCAGCATTTT
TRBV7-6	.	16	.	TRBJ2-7	CASSLGGDRRVQEQYF	TGTGCCAGCAGCTTAGGGGGGGACAGACGGGTTCAGGAGCAGTACTTC
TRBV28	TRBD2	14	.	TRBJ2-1	CASGGLQGYNEQFF	TGTGCCAGCGGGGGACTACAAGGCTACAATGAGCAGTTCTTC
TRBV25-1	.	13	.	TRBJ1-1	CASSEGRSTEAFF	TGTGCCAGCAGTGAGGGGCGATCCACTGAAGCTTTCTTT
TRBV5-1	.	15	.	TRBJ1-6	CASSERPGRNSPLHF	TGCGCCAGCAGTGAGCGCCCGGGGCGGAATTCACCCCTCCACTTT
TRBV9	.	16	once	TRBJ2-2	CASSVRRAREAGELFF	TGTGCCAGCAGCGTAAGAAGGGCGAGGGAGGCCGGGGAGCTGTTTTTT
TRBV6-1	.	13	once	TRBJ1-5	CASSEVGNQPQHF	TGTGCCAGCAGTGAGGTGGGGAATCAGCCCCAGCATTTT
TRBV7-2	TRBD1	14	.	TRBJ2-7	CASSARDRGYEQYF	TGTGCCAGCAGCGCTCGGGACAGGGGCTACGAGCAGTACTTC
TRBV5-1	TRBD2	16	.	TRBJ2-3	CASSLRGGASTDTQYF	TGCGCCAGCAGCTTGCGCGGGGGGGCAAGCACAGATACGCAGTATTTT
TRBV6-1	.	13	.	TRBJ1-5	CASSEASHQPQHF	TGTGCCAGCAGTGAAGCGTCGCATCAGCCCCAGCATTTT
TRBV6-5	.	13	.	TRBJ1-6	CASSSQGRSPLHF	TGTGCCAGCAGTTCACAGGGACGTTCACCCCTCCACTTT
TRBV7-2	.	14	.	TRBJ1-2	CASSPQGASYGYTF	TGTGCCAGCAGCCCACAGGGAGCGTCGTATGGCTACACCTTC
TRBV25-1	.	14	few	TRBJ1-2	CASSSQSFNYGYTF	TGTGCCAGCAGTAGTCAGAGCTTTAACTATGGCTACACCTTC
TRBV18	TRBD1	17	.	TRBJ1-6	CASSPPTGTGNNSPLHF	TGTGCCAGCTCACCACCAACCGGGACAGGGAATAATTCACCCCTCCACTTT
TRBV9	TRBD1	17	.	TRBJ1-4	CASSVFTGGATNEKLFF	TGTGCCAGCAGCGTATTCACAGGGGGCGCAACTAATGAAAAACTGTTTTTT
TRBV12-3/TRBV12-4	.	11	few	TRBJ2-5	CASRLTETQYF	TGTGCCAGCAGACTGACAGAGACCCAGTACTTC
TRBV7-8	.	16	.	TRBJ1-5	CASSPVSPLSNQPQHF	TGTGCCAGCAGTCCCGTAAGTCCCCTCAGCAATCAGCCCCAGCATTTT
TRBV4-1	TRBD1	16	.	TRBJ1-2	CASSHYLDRVSYGYTF	TGCGCCAGCAGCCATTACTTAGACAGGGTCAGTTATGGCTACACCTTC
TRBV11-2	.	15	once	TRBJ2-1	CASSRDRPTYNEQFF	TGTGCCAGCAGTCGTGACAGGCCCACCTACAATGAGCAGTTCTTC
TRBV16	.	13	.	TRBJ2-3	CASSPPPPGTQYF	TGTGCCAGCAGCCCCCCCCCACCGGGGACGCAGTATTTT
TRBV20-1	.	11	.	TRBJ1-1	CSAGVRNEAFF	TGCAGTGCCGGGGTGCGCAATGAAGCTTTCTTT
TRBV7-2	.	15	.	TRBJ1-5	CASSSPARGRQPQHF	TGTGCCAGCAGCTCCCCAGCCAGGGGAAGGCAGCCCCAGCATTTT
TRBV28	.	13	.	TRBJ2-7	CASRGHPAYEQYF	TGTGCCAGCAGGGGACATCCTGCCTACGAGCAGTACTTC
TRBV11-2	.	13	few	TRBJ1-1	CASSPPGNTEAFF	TGTGCCAGCAGCCCTCCGGGGAACACTGAAGCTTTCTTT
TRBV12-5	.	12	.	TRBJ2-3	CASGLVEDTQYF	TGTGCTAGTGGTTTGGTAGAAGATACGCAGTATTTT
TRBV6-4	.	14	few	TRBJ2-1	CASSDRGAEDEQFF	TGTGCCAGCAGTGACCGGGGGGCGGAGGATGAGCAGTTCTTC